This paragraph covers one T cell receptor (beta chain) sequence. What it binds is not known. As the sequencing template, cDNA was produced by extracting RNA and reverse transcribing it. Libraries were prepared by immunoSEQ multiplex PCR; TCRdb keeps only in-frame clonotypes and omits some of them. The repertoire has about 97,000 clones, roughly two fifths of them found once; the top ten carry about 1.5%. The investigators collected lesional scalp punch biopsies and peripheral blood from alopecia areata patients. The data originate from a study of CD8+ T cells in alopecia areata. Looking at the study overall: The drug, oral tofacitinib, was given to treated patients at 5 to 10 mg twice daily.

Study-wide points: It was less clear whether patients shared TCRs than it was in mice, possibly because of HLA. Higher clonality was seen in lesional scalp than in normal scalp, especially in alopecia totalis/universalis.

Germline CDR1 and CDR2: MGHRA and YSYEKL. The V and J ends lost 1 base and 4 bases respectively, with 22 bases between them. There are 19 residues in the CDR3. The rearrangement uses TRBV4-1 and TRBJ2-2; maybe TRBD2 (6 bases). The clonotype comes from a human donor with alopecia areata. The sample consisted of CD4+ T cells sorted from blood. The CDR3 reads CASSQGILRRGNTTGELFF. DNA of the CDR3: TGCGCCAGCAGCCAAGGGATCCTTAGGAGGGGTAATACCACCGGGGAGCTGTTTTTT.